This TCR beta chain appears in the sequencing data of a study of CD4 and CD8 cells across lung adenocarcinoma regions. TCRdb re-derived calls from the PCR reads in MiXCR, one entry per CDR3 protein. The sample lists under 9,500 distinct CDR3 sequences, approximately 53% occurring once. Donors had localized lung adenocarcinoma, a non-small cell lung cancer. The length of the CDR3 is 15 residues. With 0 bases removed from V and 0 bases from J, the gap between germline ends came to 7 bases. The germline V gene has CDR1 SGHRS and CDR2 YFSETQ. The sequencing input was CD8+ T cells from the margin of a lung tumor. The sequence derives from a female donor with lung adenocarcinoma. The CD4 and CD8 labels of this study may be unreliable. The rearrangement uses TRBV5-1 and TRBJ1-3; the D is unclear. CDR3 region: CASSLGQSSGNTIYF. The CDR3 nucleotides read TGCGCCAGCAGCTTGGGGCAGAGCTCTGGAAACACCATATATTTT.